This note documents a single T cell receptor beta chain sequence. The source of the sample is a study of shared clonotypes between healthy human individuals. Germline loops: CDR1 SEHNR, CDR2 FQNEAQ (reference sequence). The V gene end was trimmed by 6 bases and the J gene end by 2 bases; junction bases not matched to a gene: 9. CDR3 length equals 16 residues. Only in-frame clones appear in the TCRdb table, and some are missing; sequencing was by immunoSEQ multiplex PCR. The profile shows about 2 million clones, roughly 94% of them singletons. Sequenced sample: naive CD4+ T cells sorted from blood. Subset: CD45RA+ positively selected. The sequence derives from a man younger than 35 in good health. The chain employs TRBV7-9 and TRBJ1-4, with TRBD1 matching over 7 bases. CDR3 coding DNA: TGTGCCAGCAGGGATGGAGGGGGCGGCACTAATGAAAAACTGTTTTTT. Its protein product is CASRDGGGGTNEKLFF.